This T cell receptor (beta chain) was observed in a study of blood T cell repertoires in COVID-19. At the level of the study: Some COVID-19 samples were acute and others convalescent; all came from the United States, Italy and Spain. Nucleic acid was either cDNA or gDNA, and it came from T cells, B-cell-depleted T cells, or PBMCs.

Repertoires were generated with immunoSEQ multiplex PCR, while TCRdb's copy carries only in-frame clones and drops some. The sample yields 130,000 to 150,000 clones, roughly 90% seen once. The V end was cut by 3 bases, the J end by 5 bases, with 16 bases between. This CDR3 spans 15 amino acids. Germline values: CDR1 MDHEN, CDR2 SYDVKM. The chain joins TRBV28 to TRBJ2-5; the D gene is possibly TRBD1 (5 bases). This receptor was obtained from a man aged 45-65 years with active or convalescent COVID-19. Sequenced sample: peripheral blood. DNA for the CDR3: TGTGCCAGCAGTTTTGGGGCTTCCCGTCAGGAGACCCAGTACTTC. It specifies CASSFGASRQETQYF.